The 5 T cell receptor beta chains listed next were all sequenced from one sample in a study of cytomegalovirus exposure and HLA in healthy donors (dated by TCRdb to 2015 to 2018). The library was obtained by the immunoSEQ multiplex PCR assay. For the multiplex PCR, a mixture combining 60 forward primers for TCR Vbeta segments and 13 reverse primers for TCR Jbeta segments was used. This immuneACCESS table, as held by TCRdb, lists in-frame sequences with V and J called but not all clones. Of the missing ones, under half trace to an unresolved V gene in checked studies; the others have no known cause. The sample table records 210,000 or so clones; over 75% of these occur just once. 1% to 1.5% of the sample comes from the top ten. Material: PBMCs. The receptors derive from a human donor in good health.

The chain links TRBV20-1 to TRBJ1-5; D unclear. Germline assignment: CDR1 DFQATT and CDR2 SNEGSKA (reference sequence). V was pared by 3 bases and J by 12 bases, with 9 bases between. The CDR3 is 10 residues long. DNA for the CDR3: TGCAGTGCTAGCGCCGGGGTCCAGCATTTT. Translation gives CSASAGVQHF.

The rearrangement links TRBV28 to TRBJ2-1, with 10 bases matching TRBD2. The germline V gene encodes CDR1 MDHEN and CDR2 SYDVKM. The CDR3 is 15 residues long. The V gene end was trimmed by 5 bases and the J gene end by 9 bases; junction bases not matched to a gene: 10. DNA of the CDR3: TGTGCCAGCAGTCCGTCACTAGCGGGACTCATTGAGCAGTTCTTC. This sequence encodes CASSPSLAGLIEQFF.

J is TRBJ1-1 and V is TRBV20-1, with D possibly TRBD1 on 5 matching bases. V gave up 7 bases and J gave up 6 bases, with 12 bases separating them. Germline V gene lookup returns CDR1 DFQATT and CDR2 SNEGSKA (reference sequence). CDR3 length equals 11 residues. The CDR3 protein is CSGQGGSEAFF. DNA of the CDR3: TGCAGTGGTCAGGGAGGGTCTGAAGCTTTCTTT.

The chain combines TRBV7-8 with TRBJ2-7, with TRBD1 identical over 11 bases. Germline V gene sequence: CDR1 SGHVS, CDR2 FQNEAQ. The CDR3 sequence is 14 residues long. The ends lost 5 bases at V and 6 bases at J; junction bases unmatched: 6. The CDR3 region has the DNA TGTGCCAGCAGCGCCTGGGACAGGGGGTTCGAGCAGTACTTC. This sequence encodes CASSAWDRGFEQYF.

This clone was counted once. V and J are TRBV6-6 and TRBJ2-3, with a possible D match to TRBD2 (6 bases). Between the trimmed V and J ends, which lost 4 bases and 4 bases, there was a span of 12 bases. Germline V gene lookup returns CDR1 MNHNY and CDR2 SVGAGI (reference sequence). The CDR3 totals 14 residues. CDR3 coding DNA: TGTGCCAGCAGTTCTCCGGAGGGAGCAGATACGCAGTATTTT. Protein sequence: CASSSPEGADTQYF.